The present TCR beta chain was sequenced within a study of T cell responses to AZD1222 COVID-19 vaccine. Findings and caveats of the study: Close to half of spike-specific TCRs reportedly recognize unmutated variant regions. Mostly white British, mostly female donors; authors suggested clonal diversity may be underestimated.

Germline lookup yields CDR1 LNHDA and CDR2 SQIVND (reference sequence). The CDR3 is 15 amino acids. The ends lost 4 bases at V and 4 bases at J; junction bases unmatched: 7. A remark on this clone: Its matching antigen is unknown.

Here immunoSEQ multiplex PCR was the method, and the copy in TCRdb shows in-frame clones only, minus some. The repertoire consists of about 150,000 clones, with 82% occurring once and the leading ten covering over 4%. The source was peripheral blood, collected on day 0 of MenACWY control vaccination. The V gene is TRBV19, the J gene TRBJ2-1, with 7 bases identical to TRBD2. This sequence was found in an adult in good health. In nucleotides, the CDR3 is TGTGCCAGTAGTACCCAGCGGGGTCCTTACAATGAGCAGTTCTTC. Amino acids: CASSTQRGPYNEQFF.